The 18 T cell receptor beta chains below all came from one sample that was sequenced in a study of blood T cell repertoires in COVID-19 (dated by TCRdb to the early 2020s). Libraries came from the immunoSEQ multiplex PCR assay. TCRdb obtained this table from immuneACCESS and retained in-frame rearrangements with V and J assigned. These tables miss some clones; where compared with another copy, unresolved V genes account for less than half of the shortfall, and the remainder is unexplained. Across this sample there are tens of thousands of clones, with 80% to 90% seen only once. Together, the top ten hold 1.4% of the sample. Sequences were obtained from peripheral blood. These receptors all come from a woman in her sixties or seventies with acute or convalescent COVID-19.

V and J are TRBV18 and TRBJ2-2; D gene unclear. Looked up from germline, CDR1 is KGHSH and CDR2 is LQKENI. The germline V and J ends were trimmed by 2 bases and 5 bases, with 6 bases remaining between them. This CDR3 is 13 amino acids long. As DNA, the CDR3 is TGTGCCAGCTCACCAACTATGACCGGGGAGCTGTTTTTT. It is translated as CASSPTMTGELFF.

The chain combines TRBV5-1 with TRBJ2-7, with D perhaps matching TRBD2 (6 bases). The CDR3 length is 14 residues. CDR1 SGHRS and CDR2 YFSETQ come from the germline V gene. The germline V and J ends were trimmed by 4 bases and 7 bases, with 18 bases remaining between them. The CDR3 coding sequence is TGCGCCAGCAGCGAACTCGCGCTAGCGAATGAGCAGTACTTC. Residues: CASSELALANEQYF.

This clone was recorded a few times. V usage is TRBV12-5 and J usage is TRBJ2-3; TRBD2 is a possible D gene (6 bases). Germline V gene lookup returns CDR1 LGHNT and CDR2 FRNRAP. This CDR3 region has 14 residues. V lost 7 bases and J lost 2, with 13 bases in between. The CDR3 here is CASDPGLDTDTQYF. The DNA of the CDR3 is TGTGCTAGTGACCCGGGACTCGACACAGATACGCAGTATTTT.

This clone was picked up a small number of times. This rearrangement joins TRBV30 to TRBJ1-1, with 7 nucleotides matching TRBD1. Germline-derived CDR1 and CDR2 are GTSNPN and SVGIG (reference sequence). The CDR3 has 16 residues. The V and J ends lost 4 bases and 1 base, in that order; junction bases with no gene match: 12. Written as DNA, the CDR3 is TGTGCCTGGATCGACAGGGTAAGATTCGGGAACACTGAAGCTTTCTTT. Translated, it gives CAWIDRVRFGNTEAFF.

This chain joins TRBV7-9 and TRBJ1-2, with 9 bases lining up with TRBD1. CDR3 size: 17 residues. CDR1 and CDR2 (germline): SEHNR, FQNEAQ (reference sequence). V shed 3 bases, J shed 2 bases, and the junction held 10 bases outside the gene matches. The CDR3 nucleotides read TGTGCCAGCAGCTTTATGGGACAGGGAGCTCACAACTATGGCTACACCTTC. This sequence encodes CASSFMGQGAHNYGYTF.

The V gene is TRBV28, the J gene TRBJ1-2, with D possibly TRBD1 on 5 matching bases. The V end was cut by 5 bases, the J end by 8 bases, with 12 bases between. CDR3 length equals 12 residues. The germline V gene has CDR1 MDHEN and CDR2 SYDVKM. The CDR3 DNA reads as TGTGCCAGCAGTCCCAGGGTTAGAGGCTACACCTTC. It encodes CASSPRVRGYTF.

This clone was seen a few times. The chain combines TRBV5-8 with TRBJ2-7; the D is unclear. CDR1 is SGHTS and CDR2 is YDEGEE in the germline V gene. The CDR3 is 11 amino acids. V lost 5 bases, J lost 9 bases, and 12 bases lay in between. CDR3 in amino acids: CASRQEEWQYF. The DNA of the CDR3 is TGTGCCAGCAGGCAAGAGGAGTGGCAGTACTTC. The full variable domain, its missing parts supplied by reference TRBV5-8 and TRBJ2-7, is EAGVTQSPTHLIKTRGQQATLRCSPISGHTSVYWYQQALGLGLQFLLWYDEGEERNRGNFPPRFSGRQFPNYSSELNVNALELEDSALYLCASRQEEWQYFGPGTRLTVT.

The rearrangement uses TRBV6-6 and TRBJ1-2; 8 nucleotides align to TRBD1. CDR1 is MNHNY and CDR2 is SVGAGI in the germline V gene (reference sequence). The CDR3 contains 14 residues. V lost 5 bases to trimming and J lost 4 bases; unmatched junction nucleotides: 6. DNA for the CDR3: TGTGCCAGCAGTCTTTCGGGACAGGTCTATGGCTACACCTTC. The encoded protein is CASSLSGQVYGYTF.

DNA of the CDR3: TGTGCCAGCAGCTATAGTGGGGGACAGCGCAATTCACCCCTCCACTTT. This codes for CASSYSGGQRNSPLHF. V and J are TRBV7-9 and TRBJ1-6, with 7 positions matching TRBD1. The germline CDR1 and CDR2 sequences are SEHNR and FQNEAQ (reference sequence). Trimming removed 4 bases from V and 7 bases from J; junction bases left unmatched: 10. This CDR3 has 16 amino acids.

This clone has only one observation. V usage is TRBV30 and J usage is TRBJ2-1, with 9 positions matching TRBD2. The V and J ends lost 4 bases and 7 bases, in that order; junction bases with no gene match: 11. The CDR3 has 15 residues. From germline, CDR1 is GTSNPN and CDR2 SVGIG (reference sequence). CDR3 loop: CAWNGFSGGSNEQFF. The CDR3, as DNA: TGTGCCTGGAACGGTTTTAGCGGGGGTTCAAATGAGCAGTTCTTC. Based on the CDR3 plus reference TRBV30 and TRBJ2-1, the full variable domain is SQTIHQWPATLVQPVGSPLSLECTVEGTSNPNLYWYRQAAGRGLQLLFYSVGIGQISSEVPQNLSASRPQDRQFILSSKKLLLSDSGFYLCAWNGFSGGSNEQFFGPGTRLTVL.

The rearrangement links TRBV28 to TRBJ1-5; the D is unclear. This CDR3 is built from 13 residues. Trimming pared 2 bases from V and 4 bases from J, leaving 6 bases between. Germline loops: CDR1 MDHEN, CDR2 SYDVKM. CDR3: CASSLQANQPQHF. For the CDR3, the DNA is TGTGCCAGCAGTTTACAGGCAAATCAGCCCCAGCATTTT.

With regard to this clone: Compared with germline, one end of the junction differs, possibly owing to a read error. CDR3 amino acids: CASSLRQAFDQPQHF. DNA of the CDR3: TGTGCTAGCAGCTTAAGACAGGCTTTCGATCAGCCCCAGCATTTT. This chain connects TRBV7-7 to TRBJ1-5, with a possible D match to TRBD1 (6 bases). CDR1 SSHAT and CDR2 FNYEAQ come from the germline V gene (reference sequence). CDR3 length: 15 residues.

This clone turned up a few times. The CDR3, as DNA: TGCGCCAGCAGCTTCACCCGGCAGACGAGCGGAGATACGCAGTATTTT. Translation gives CASSFTRQTSGDTQYF. The gene calls are TRBV5-1 and TRBJ2-3; D possibly corresponds to TRBD2 (5 bases). V lost 2 bases and J lost 5, with 18 bases in between. This CDR3 is built from 16 residues. Germline assignment: CDR1 SGHRS and CDR2 YFSETQ.

The genes are TRBV28 and TRBJ1-2, with 7 bases fitting TRBD1. The V segment lost 3 bases and the J segment 0 bases; nucleotides outside the gene matches: 1. Looked up from germline, CDR1 is MDHEN and CDR2 is SYDVKM. The CDR3 spans 14 residues. CDR3 sequence reads: CASSLGQSNYGYTF. The CDR3 DNA is TGTGCCAGCAGTTTGGGACAGTCTAACTATGGCTACACCTTC.

The chain combines TRBV9 with TRBJ2-2; 14 bases map to TRBD2. V trimming: 2 bases; J trimming: 7 bases; junction bases outside the gene matches: 7. CDR1 and CDR2 (germline): SGDLS, YYNGEE. The CDR3 length is 17 residues. Here the CDR3 DNA reads TGTGCCAGCAGCGTCCCGGAGACTAGCGGGAGGGGCGGGGAGCTGTTTTTT. It translates to CASSVPETSGRGGELFF.

The chain joins TRBV6-5 to TRBJ1-1, with no clear D. The CDR3 extends over 11 amino acids. The V gene lost 6 bases and the J gene lost 4 bases, with 6 bases spanning the gap. CDR1 is MNHEY, CDR2 SVGAGI, per germline. The CDR3 reads CASRFLTEAFF. CDR3 DNA sequence: TGTGCCAGCAGATTCCTCACTGAAGCTTTCTTT.

The chain links TRBV3-1 (or the pseudogene TRBV3-2) to TRBJ2-3; D possibly corresponds to TRBD2 (6 bases). Per germline, CDR1 LGHDT and CDR2 YNNKEL (reference sequence). The CDR3 extends over 15 amino acids. Between the trimmed V and J ends, which lost 7 bases and 3 bases, there was a span of 17 bases. CDR3 in DNA: TGTGCCAGCAACGTGGGTAGGGGACTTACAGATACGCAGTATTTT. This encodes CASNVGRGLTDTQYF.

The chain combines TRBV18 with TRBJ2-1; tentatively, D is TRBD1 (6 bases). Germline loops: CDR1 KGHSH, CDR2 LQKENI. This CDR3 has 13 amino acids. V was cut by 4 bases and J by 9 bases, with 13 bases left in between. DNA of the CDR3: TGTGCCAGCTCACTGGGGGCCAGGGGTGAGCAGTTCTTC. Protein: CASSLGARGEQFF.